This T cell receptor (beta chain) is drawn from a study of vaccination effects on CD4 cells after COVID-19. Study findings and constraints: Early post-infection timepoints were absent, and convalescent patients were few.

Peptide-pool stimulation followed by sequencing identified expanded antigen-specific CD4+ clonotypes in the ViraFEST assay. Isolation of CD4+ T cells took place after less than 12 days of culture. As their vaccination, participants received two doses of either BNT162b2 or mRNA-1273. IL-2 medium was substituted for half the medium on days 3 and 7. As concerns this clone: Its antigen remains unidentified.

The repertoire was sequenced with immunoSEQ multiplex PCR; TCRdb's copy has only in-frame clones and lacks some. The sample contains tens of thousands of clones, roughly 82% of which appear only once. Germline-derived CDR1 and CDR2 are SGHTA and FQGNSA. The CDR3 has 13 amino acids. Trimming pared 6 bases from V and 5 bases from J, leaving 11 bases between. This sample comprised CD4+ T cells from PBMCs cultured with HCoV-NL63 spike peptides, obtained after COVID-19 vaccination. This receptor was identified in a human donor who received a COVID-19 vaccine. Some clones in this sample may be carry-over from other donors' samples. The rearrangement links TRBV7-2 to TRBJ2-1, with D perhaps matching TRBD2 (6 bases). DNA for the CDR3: TGTGCCAGCAGGGGAGGACGGAACAATGAGCAGTTCTTC. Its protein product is CASRGGRNNEQFF.